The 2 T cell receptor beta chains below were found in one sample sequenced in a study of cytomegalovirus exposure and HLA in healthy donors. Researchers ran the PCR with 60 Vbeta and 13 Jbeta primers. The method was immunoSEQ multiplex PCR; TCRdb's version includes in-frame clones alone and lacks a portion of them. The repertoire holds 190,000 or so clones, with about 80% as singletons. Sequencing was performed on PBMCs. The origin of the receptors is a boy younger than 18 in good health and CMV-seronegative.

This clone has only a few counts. The CDR3 region has the DNA TGCGCCAGCAGCCAATTGGGGAGAACAGATACGCAGTATTTT. Protein product: CASSQLGRTDTQYF. This chain joins TRBV4-3 and TRBJ2-3; D perhaps matches TRBD2 (5 bases). CDR1 is LGHNA, CDR2 YSLEER, per germline. The CDR3 is 14 residues long. V was clipped by 2 bases and J by 3 bases, with 9 bases between them.

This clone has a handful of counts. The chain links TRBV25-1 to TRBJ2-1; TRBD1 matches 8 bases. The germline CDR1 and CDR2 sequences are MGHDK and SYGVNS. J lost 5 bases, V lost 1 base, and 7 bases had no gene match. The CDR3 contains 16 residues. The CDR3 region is CASSELGRGLHNEQFF. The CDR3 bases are TGTGCCAGCAGTGAATTAGGCAGGGGGCTCCACAATGAGCAGTTCTTC.